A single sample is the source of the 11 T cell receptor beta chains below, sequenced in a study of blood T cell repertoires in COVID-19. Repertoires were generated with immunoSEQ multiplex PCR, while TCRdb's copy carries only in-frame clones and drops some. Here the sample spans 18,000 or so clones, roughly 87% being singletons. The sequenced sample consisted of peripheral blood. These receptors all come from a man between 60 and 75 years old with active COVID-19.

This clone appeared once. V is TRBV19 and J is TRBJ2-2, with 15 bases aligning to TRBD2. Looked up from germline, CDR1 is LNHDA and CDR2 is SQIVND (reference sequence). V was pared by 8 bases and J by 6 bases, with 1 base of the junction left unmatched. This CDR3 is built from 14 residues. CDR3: CASGLAGGSGELFF. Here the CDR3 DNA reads TGTGCCAGTGGACTAGCGGGAGGGTCCGGGGAGCTGTTTTTT.

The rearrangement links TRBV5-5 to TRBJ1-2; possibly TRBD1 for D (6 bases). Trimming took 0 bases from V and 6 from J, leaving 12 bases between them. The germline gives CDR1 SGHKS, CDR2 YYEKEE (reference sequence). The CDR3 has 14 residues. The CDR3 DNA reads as TGTGCCAGCAGCTTGGACAGGGTTGCTGATGGCTACACCTTC. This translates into CASSLDRVADGYTF.

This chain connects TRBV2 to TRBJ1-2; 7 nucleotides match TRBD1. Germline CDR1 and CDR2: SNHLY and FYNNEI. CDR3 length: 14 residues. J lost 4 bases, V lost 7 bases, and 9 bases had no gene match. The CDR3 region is CASIISGGIYGYTF. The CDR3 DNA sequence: TGTGCCAGCATCATTTCAGGGGGTATCTATGGCTACACCTTC.

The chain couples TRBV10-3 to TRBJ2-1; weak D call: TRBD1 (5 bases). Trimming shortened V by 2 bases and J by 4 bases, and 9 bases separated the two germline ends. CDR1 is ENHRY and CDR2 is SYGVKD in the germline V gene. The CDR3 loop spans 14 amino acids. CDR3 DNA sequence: TGTGCCATCAGTGAGGGACACCTATACAATGAGCAGTTCTTC. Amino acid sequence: CAISEGHLYNEQFF.

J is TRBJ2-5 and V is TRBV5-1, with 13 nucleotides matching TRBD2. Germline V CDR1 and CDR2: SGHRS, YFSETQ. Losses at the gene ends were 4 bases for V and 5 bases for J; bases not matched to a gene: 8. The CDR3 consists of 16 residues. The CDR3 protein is CASSGTSGGARETQYF. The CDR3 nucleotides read TGCGCCAGCAGCGGAACTAGCGGGGGGGCACGGGAGACCCAGTACTTC.

DNA of the CDR3: TGTGCCAGTGGCCCCAAGGGGTTTGGAAACACCATATATTTT. Protein product: CASGPKGFGNTIYF. The rearrangement links TRBV19 to TRBJ1-3; TRBD1 is a possible D gene (5 bases). CDR3 size: 14 residues. The ends were cut back, 8 bases at V and 3 bases at J, with 14 bases in the middle. Germline CDR1 LNHDA, CDR2 SQIVND (reference sequence).

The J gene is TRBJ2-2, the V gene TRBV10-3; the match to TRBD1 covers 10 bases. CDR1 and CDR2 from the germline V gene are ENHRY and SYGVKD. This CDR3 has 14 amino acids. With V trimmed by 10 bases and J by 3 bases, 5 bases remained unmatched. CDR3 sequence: CATKGTGDTGELFF. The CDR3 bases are TGTGCCACTAAGGGGACAGGGGACACCGGGGAGCTGTTTTTT.

This chain's CDR3 is CASSLRLSNSPLHF. CDR3 coding DNA: TGTGCCAGCAGCCTTAGATTGAGTAATTCACCCCTCCACTTT. The genes are TRBV7-8 and TRBJ1-6, with D hard to call. The V gene lost 5 bases and the J gene lost 6 bases, with 11 bases spanning the gap. The germline CDR1 and CDR2 sequences are SGHVS and FQNEAQ. The CDR3 is 14 residues long.

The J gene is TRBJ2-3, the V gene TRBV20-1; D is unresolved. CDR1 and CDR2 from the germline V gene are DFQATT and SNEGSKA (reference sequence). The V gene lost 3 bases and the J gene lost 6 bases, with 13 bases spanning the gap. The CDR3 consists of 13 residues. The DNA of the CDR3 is TGCAGTGCTAGTTCGCTAGTGGGTGATACGCAGTATTTT. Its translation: CSASSLVGDTQYF.

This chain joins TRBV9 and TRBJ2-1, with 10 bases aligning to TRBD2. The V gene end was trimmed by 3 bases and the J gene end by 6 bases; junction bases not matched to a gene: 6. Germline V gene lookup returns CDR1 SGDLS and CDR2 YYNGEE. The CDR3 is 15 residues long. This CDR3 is CASSEGTSGINEQFF. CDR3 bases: TGTGCCAGCAGCGAAGGAACTAGCGGGATCAATGAGCAGTTCTTC.

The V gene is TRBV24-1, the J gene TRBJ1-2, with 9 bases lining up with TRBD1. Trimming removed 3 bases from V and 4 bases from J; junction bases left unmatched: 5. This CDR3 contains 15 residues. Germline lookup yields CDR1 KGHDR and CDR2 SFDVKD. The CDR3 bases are TGTGCCACCAGTGATCCCCGGGACAGGGCCTATGGCTACACCTTC. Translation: CATSDPRDRAYGYTF.